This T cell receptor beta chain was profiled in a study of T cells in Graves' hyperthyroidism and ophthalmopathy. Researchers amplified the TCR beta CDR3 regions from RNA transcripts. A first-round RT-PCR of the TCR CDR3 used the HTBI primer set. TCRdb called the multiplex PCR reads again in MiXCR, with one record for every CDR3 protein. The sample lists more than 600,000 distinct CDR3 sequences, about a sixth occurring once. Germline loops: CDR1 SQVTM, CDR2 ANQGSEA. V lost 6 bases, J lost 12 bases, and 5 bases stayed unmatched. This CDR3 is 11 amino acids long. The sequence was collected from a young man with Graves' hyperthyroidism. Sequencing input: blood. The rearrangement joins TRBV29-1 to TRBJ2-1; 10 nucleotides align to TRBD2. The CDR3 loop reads CSVARTSGQFF. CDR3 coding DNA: TGCAGCGTGGCCAGGACTAGCGGGCAGTTCTTC.